This T cell receptor beta chain was obtained from a study of T cells after yellow fever vaccination. By 5'RACE template switching, TCR cDNA was produced, with a universal primer site and UMIs added in the process. TCRdb itself ran the 5' RACE reads through MiXCR, one entry per CDR3 protein. The sample yields 250,000 to 350,000 distinct CDR3 sequences, about 10% seen once. This TCR was sampled from a man aged 18-30 years who received the YFV17D yellow fever vaccine. This specimen consisted of CD4+ T cells sorted from PBMCs, obtained 5 days after the yellow fever booster vaccination.

CDR3 DNA: TGTGCCAGTAGTACCCGACAGGGATCCACAGATACGCAGTATTTT. Translation: CASSTRQGSTDTQYF. The rearrangement links TRBV19 to TRBJ2-3, with 7 bases fitting TRBD1. J gave up 2 bases and V 4 bases, and 6 bases lay outside the gene matches. The CDR3 runs to 15 residues. Germline loops: CDR1 LNHDA, CDR2 SQIVND (reference sequence).